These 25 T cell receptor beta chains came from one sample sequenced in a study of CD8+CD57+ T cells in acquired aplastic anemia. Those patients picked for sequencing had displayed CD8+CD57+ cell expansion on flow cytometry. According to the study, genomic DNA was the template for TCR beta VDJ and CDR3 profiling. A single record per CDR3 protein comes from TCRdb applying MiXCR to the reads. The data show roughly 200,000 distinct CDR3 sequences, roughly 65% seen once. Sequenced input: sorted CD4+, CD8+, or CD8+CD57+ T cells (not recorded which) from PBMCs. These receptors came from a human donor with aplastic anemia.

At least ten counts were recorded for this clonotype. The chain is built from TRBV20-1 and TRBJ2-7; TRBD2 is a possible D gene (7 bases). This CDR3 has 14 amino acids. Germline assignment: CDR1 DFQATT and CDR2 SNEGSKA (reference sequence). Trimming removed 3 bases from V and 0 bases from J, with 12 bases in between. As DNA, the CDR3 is TGCAGTGCTAGTCGGCGGGGGCCCTCCTACGAGCAGTACTTC. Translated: CSASRRGPSYEQYF.

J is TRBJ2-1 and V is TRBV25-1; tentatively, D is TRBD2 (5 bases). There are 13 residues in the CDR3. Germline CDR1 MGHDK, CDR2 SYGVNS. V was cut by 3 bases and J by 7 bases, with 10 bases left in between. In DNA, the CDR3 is TGTGCCAGCAGTGACCCGACTATAAATGAGCAGTTCTTC. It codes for CASSDPTINEQFF.

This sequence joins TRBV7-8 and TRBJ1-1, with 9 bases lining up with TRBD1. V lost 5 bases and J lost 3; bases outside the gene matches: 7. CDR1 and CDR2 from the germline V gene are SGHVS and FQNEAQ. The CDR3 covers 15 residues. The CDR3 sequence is CASSPLTGGYTEAFF. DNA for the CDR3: TGTGCCAGCAGCCCGCTGACAGGGGGGTACACTGAAGCTTTCTTT.

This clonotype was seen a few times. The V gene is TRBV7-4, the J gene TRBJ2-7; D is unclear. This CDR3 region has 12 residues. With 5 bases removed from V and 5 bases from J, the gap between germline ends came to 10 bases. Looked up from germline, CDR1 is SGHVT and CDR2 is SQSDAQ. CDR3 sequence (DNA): TGTGCCAGCAGCCCCGCAGGAAACGAGCAGTACTTC. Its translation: CASSPAGNEQYF.

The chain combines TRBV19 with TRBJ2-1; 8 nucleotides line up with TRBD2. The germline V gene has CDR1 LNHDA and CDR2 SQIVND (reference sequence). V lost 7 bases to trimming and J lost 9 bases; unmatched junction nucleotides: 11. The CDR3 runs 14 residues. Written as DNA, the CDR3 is TGTGCCAGTAACGGATTAGCGGGGCAGGGTGAGCAGTTCTTC. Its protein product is CASNGLAGQGEQFF.

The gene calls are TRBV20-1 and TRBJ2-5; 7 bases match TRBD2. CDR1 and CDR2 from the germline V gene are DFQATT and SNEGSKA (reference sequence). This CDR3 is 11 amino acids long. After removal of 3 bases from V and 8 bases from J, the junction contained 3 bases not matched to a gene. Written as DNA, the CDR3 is TGCAGTGCTAGCCGGGGGGACACCCAGTACTTC. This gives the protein CSASRGDTQYF.

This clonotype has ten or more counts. CDR3 bases: TGTGCCAGCAGCGTTGGGGACAGGGGAATGGATGGCTACACCTTC. It codes for CASSVGDRGMDGYTF. This sequence joins TRBV13 and TRBJ1-2; 10 bases are a match to TRBD1. Losses at the gene ends were 5 bases for V and 6 bases for J; bases not matched to a gene: 9. The CDR3 has 15 residues. Per the germline V gene, CDR1 is PRHDT and CDR2 is FYEKMQ (reference sequence).

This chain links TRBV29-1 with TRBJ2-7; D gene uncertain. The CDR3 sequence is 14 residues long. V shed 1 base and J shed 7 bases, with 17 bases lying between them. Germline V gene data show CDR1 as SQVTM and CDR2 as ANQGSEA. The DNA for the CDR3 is TGCAGCGTTGAAGGGGTCAGCCTGGGAAGGGAGCAGTACTTC. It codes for CSVEGVSLGREQYF.

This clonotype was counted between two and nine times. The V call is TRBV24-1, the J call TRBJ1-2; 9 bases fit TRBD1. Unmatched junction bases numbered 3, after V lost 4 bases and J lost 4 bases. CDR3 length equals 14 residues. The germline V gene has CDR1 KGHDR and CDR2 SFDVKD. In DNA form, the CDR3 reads TGTGCCACCAGTGACGTGGACAGGGGCTATGGCTACACCTTC. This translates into CATSDVDRGYGYTF.

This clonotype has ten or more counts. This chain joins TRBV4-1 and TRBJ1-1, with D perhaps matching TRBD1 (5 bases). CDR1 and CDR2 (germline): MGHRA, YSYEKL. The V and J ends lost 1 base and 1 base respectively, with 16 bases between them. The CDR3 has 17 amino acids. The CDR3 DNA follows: TGCGCCAGCAGCCAAGGGCCTAGAACAGGTGGGAACACTGAAGCTTTCTTT. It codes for CASSQGPRTGGNTEAFF.

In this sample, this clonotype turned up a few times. CDR3 region: CSARPQGTAGANVLTF. The CDR3 DNA sequence: TGCAGTGCTAGGCCCCAGGGGACAGCTGGGGCCAACGTCCTGACTTTC. This chain links TRBV20-1 with TRBJ2-6; 7 bases match TRBD1. Germline values: CDR1 DFQATT, CDR2 SNEGSKA (reference sequence). V shed 3 bases, J shed 2 bases, and the junction held 7 bases outside the gene matches. The CDR3 loop spans 16 amino acids.

This chain's CDR3 is CASSESGGLTPRSYNEQFF. The CDR3 DNA reads TGTGCCAGCAGCGAAAGTGGGGGCCTAACTCCAAGATCCTACAATGAGCAGTTCTTC. This sequence joins TRBV7-3 and TRBJ2-1; a weak D match, TRBD1 (6 bases). CDR1 and CDR2 (germline): SGHTA, FQGTGA. The length of the CDR3 is 19 residues. The V end lost 5 bases, the J end lost 1 base, and 24 bases lay between the germline ends.

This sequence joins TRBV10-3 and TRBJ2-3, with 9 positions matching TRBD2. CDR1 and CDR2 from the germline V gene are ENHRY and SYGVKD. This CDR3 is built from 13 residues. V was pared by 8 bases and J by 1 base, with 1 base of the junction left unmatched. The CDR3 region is CAILAGGTDTQYF. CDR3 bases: TGTGCCATCTTAGCGGGGGGCACAGATACGCAGTATTTT.

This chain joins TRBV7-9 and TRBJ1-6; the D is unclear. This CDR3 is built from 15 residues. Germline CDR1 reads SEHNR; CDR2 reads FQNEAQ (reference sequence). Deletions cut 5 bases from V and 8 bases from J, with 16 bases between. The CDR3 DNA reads TGTGCCAGCAGCCGCCTAGGAGGTGGGGATTCACCCCTCCACTTT. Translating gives CASSRLGGGDSPLHF.

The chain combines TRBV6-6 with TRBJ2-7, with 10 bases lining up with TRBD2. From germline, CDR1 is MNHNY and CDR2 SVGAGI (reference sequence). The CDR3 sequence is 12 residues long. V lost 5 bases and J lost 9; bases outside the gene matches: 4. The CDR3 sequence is CASSPLAGVQYF. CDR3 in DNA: TGTGCCAGCAGTCCCCTAGCGGGGGTGCAGTACTTC.

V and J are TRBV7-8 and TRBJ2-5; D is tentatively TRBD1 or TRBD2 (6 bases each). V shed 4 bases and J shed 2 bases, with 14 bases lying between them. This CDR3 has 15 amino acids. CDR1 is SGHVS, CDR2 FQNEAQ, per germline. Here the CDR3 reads CASSSSPGAQETQYF. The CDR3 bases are TGTGCCAGCAGCTCGTCCCCGGGGGCTCAAGAGACCCAGTACTTC. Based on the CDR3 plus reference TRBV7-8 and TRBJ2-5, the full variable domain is GAGVSQSPRYKVAKRGQDVALRCDPISGHVSLFWYQQALGQGPEFLTYFQNEAQLDKSGLPSDRFFAERPEGSVSTLKIQRTQQEDSAVYLCASSSSPGAQETQYFGPGTRLLVL.

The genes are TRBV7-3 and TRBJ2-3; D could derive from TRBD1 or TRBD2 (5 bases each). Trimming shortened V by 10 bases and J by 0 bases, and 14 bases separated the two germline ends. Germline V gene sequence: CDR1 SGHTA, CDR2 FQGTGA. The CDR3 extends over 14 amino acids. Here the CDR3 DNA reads TGTGCCACCTCTAAGGGACGAAGCACAGATACGCAGTATTTT. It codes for CATSKGRSTDTQYF.

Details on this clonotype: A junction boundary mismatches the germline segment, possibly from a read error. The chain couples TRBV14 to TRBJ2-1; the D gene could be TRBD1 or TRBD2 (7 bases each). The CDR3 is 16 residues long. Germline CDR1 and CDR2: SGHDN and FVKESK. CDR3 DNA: TGTGCCAGCAGCGTTAGTACAGGGGCGGGGGTCAATGAGCAGCTCTTC. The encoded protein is CASSVSTGAGVNEQLF. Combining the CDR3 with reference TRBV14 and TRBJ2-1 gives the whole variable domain EAGVTQFPSHSVIEKGQTVTLRCDPISGHDNLYWYRRVMGKEIKFLLHFVKESKQDESGMPNNRFLAERTGGTYSTLKVQPAELEDSGVYFCASSVSTGAGVNEQLFGPGTRLTVL.

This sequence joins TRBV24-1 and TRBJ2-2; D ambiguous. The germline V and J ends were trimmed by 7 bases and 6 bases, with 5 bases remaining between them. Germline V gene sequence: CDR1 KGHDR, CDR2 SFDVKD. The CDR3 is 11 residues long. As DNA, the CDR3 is TGTGCCACCAGGTTCGCCGGGGAGCTGTTTTTT. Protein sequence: CATRFAGELFF.

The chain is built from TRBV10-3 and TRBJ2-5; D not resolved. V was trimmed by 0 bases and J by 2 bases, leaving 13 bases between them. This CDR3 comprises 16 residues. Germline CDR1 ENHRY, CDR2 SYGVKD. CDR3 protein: CAISESRLVAQETQYF. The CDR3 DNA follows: TGTGCCATCAGTGAGTCGAGGCTAGTTGCGCAAGAGACCCAGTACTTC.

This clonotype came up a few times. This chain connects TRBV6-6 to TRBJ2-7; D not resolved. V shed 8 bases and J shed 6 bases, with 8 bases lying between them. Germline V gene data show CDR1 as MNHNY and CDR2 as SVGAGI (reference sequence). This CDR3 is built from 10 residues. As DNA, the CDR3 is TGTGCCAGCGGCCGAGCCGAGCAGTACTTC. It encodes CASGRAEQYF.

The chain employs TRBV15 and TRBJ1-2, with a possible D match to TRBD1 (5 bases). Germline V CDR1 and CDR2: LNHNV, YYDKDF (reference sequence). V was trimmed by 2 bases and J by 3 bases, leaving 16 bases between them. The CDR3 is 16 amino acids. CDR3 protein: CATSRRLGELDYGYTF. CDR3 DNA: TGTGCCACCAGCAGAAGATTGGGGGAGCTGGACTATGGCTACACCTTC.

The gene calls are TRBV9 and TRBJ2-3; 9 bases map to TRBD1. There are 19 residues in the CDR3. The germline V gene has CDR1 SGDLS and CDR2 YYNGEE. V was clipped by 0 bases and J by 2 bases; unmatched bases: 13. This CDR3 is CASSVGLTWGDRDTDTQYF. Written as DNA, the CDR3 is TGTGCCAGCAGCGTAGGTCTGACATGGGGGGACAGGGACACAGATACGCAGTATTTT.

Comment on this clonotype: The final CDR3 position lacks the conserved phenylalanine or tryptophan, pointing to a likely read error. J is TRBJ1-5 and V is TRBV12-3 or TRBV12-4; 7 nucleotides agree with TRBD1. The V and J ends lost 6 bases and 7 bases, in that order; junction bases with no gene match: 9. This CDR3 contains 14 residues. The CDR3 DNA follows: TGTGCCAGCAGCCTTAGACAGGGTGGGCAGCCCCAGCATCTT. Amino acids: CASSLRQGGQPQHL.

DNA of the CDR3: TGTGCCATCTCGGACGACTTCGGTGAGCAGTTCTTC. The encoded protein is CAISDDFGEQFF. The J gene is TRBJ2-1, the V gene TRBV10-3; D is unclear. The CDR3 totals 12 residues. The germline CDR1 and CDR2 sequences are ENHRY and SYGVKD. The ends were cut back, 8 bases at V and 9 bases at J, with 14 bases in the middle.